This entry concerns a single T cell receptor (beta chain). Antigen: not known. Vbeta (60) and Jbeta (13) primers were used in the PCR. Data came from immunoSEQ multiplex PCR; TCRdb stores just in-frame clones and leaves some out. The sample lists 120,000 to 150,000 clones, 80% to 85% seen once, with over 1% in the top ten. The data derive from a study of cytomegalovirus exposure and HLA in healthy donors. Overall study results and limits: TCR beta chain V- and J-gene trimming was linked, in a later analysis, to a missense variant in DCLRE1C. Analysis was performed later, and it showed HLA-associated TCR beta chains to be more clonally expanded than equally common others. It was assumed in the presence/absence analyses that sequencing depth was roughly uniform across donors.

Germline V gene lookup returns CDR1 MGHDK and CDR2 SYGVNS. The CDR3 sequence is 15 residues long. V was clipped by 3 bases and J by 8 bases, with 16 bases between them. The gene calls are TRBV25-1 and TRBJ1-4; D is possibly TRBD1 (5 bases). The sample was PBMCs. The source of this sequence is a female donor in good health and CMV-seronegative. CDR3 sequence reads: CASSDSGLTSEKLFF. DNA of the CDR3: TGTGCCAGCAGTGACTCAGGGCTCACAAGCGAAAAACTGTTTTTT. The full variable domain, rest sourced from reference TRBV25-1 and TRBJ1-4, is EADIYQTPRYLVIGTGKKITLECSQTMGHDKMYWYQQDPGMELHLIHYSYGVNSTEKGDLSSESTVSRIRTEHFPLTLESARPSHTSQYLCASSDSGLTSEKLFFGSGTQLSVL.